These T cell receptor beta chains were read from a single sample in a study of cytomegalovirus exposure and HLA in healthy donors. The repertoire was sequenced with immunoSEQ multiplex PCR; TCRdb's copy has only in-frame clones and lacks some. The sample yields approximately 150,000 clones, 75% to 90% seen once. The sequencing sample was made of PBMCs. The receptors come from a young woman in good health and CMV-seronegative. CDR3s include the opening cysteine and the closing phenylalanine or tryptophan. D genes are given only for firm matches. Clone sizes are given selectively: once, few, many, or a class where the clone is expanded.

J gene,clone size,V gene,D gene,CDR3 DNA,CDR3 protein
TRBJ1-1,NA,TRBV10-1,TRBD1,TGCGCCGTCCCAACCGCAGGGGGTGGCACTGAAGCTTTCTTT,CAVPTAGGGTEAFF
TRBJ1-5,NA,TRBV30,NA,TGTGCCTGGAGTCCCCGGTCAACCGGCCGGGATCAGCCCCAGCATTTT,CAWSPRSTGRDQPQHF
TRBJ2-3,NA,TRBV7-2,NA,TGTGCCAGCTCCTGGTCGGGAGATACGCAGTATTTT,CASSWSGDTQYF
TRBJ1-4,few,TRBV7-2,TRBD1,TGTGCCAGCAGCTTAGCGACAGGGTACGAAAAACTGTTTTTT,CASSLATGYEKLFF
TRBJ2-3,NA,TRBV9,TRBD2,TGTGCCAGCAGCGAGGGACTAGCGGTCACAGATACGCAGTATTTT,CASSEGLAVTDTQYF
TRBJ2-7,NA,TRBV7-2,TRBD2,TGTGCCAGCAGCTTATTCCCCCTAGCGGAAAACTACGAGCAGTACTTC,CASSLFPLAENYEQYF
TRBJ1-6,few,TRBV6-5,NA,TGTGCCAGCCGGGAATATAATTCACCCCTCCACTTT,CASREYNSPLHF
TRBJ2-3,NA,TRBV7-9,NA,TGTGCCAGCAGCTTACAGACTAGACAACCGGCCGGTCGGGAAGATACGCAGTATTTT,CASSLQTRQPAGREDTQYF
TRBJ2-4,NA,TRBV6-1,NA,TGTGCCAGCCGAGAGAGTAGGGGGTCAAACATTCAGTACTTC,CASRESRGSNIQYF
TRBJ2-2,NA,TRBV2,NA,TGTGCCAGCAGTGGACAGGTTAACACCGGGGAGCTGTTTTTT,CASSGQVNTGELFF
TRBJ2-3,few,TRBV15,TRBD2,TGTGCCACCAGCAGACGGAGCGGGGTAACAGATACGCAGTATTTT,CATSRRSGVTDTQYF
TRBJ1-1,NA,TRBV9,NA,TGTGCCAGCAGCGTAGCTACCGTGAACACTGAAGCTTTCTTT,CASSVATVNTEAFF
TRBJ2-2,NA,TRBV5-4,TRBD2,TGTGCCAGCAGCTTGTACCTTCTAGCGGGAGAGATCACCGGGGAGCTGTTTTTT,CASSLYLLAGEITGELFF
TRBJ2-1,NA,TRBV27,NA,TGTGCCAGCAGTTTCGGCGGTACCTATGAGCAGTTCTTC,CASSFGGTYEQFF
TRBJ2-3,NA,TRBV20-1,NA,TGCAGTGCTCTAAGGGGGGATACGCAGTATTTT,CSALRGDTQYF
TRBJ2-7,NA,TRBV4-1,NA,TGCGCCAGCAGCCAAGTCGGTGCGGGCGGTGCCTACGAGCAGTACTTC,CASSQVGAGGAYEQYF
TRBJ2-5,NA,TRBV5-4,TRBD2,TGTGCCAGCAGCTCAGGGACTAGTTTGGAGACCCAGTACTTC,CASSSGTSLETQYF
TRBJ1-1,few,TRBV2,NA,TGTGCCAGCGATCTAGGGCGGGCAGCTTTCTTT,CASDLGRAAFF
TRBJ1-5,NA,TRBV28,NA,TGTGCCAGCAGTTTATGGACGGGGAATCAGCCCCAGCATTTT,CASSLWTGNQPQHF
TRBJ2-2,NA,TRBV2,NA,TGTGCCAGCAGTTATGTCCGGGGGAACACCGGGGAGCTGTTTTTT,CASSYVRGNTGELFF
TRBJ2-1,once,TRBV11-2,TRBD2,TGTGCCAGCCGGAGCGGACTAGCGGCCAGAGCTGAGCAGTTCTTC,CASRSGLAARAEQFF
TRBJ2-1,NA,TRBV9,TRBD2,TGTGCCAGCAGCGCAGGGAGGGGTGAGACCTACAATGAGCAGTTCTTC,CASSAGRGETYNEQFF
TRBJ1-2,NA,TRBV29-1,NA,TGCAGCGTTGTATCGGGTGTTGGAGGCTACACCTTC,CSVVSGVGGYTF
TRBJ2-2,few,TRBV6-1,TRBD1,TGTGCCAGCAGTGAACCCGGACAGGGCGCCGGGGAGCTGTTTTTT,CASSEPGQGAGELFF
TRBJ2-7,NA,TRBV18,NA,TGTGCCAGCTCACCAGTTAGTTACGAGCAGTACTTC,CASSPVSYEQYF
TRBJ2-5,NA,TRBV11-1,NA,TGTGCCAGCAGCTTCGGAGCCTCAGCGGAGACCCAGTACTTC,CASSFGASAETQYF
TRBJ1-2,NA,TRBV27,TRBD1,TGTGCCAGCAGTCCGATACTAGGGGACAGCTATGGCTACACCTTC,CASSPILGDSYGYTF
TRBJ1-2,NA,TRBV5-1,TRBD1,TGCGCCAGCAGCCCCCTCGCGACAGGGACCTATGGCTACACCTTC,CASSPLATGTYGYTF
TRBJ1-1,NA,TRBV28,NA,TGTGCCAGCAGCCTAGGCGGGTATCCACGACCAGCTTTCTTT,CASSLGGYPRPAFF
TRBJ2-2,once,TRBV20-1,NA,TGCAGTGCTAGAGCCAGCGGGGAGCTGTTTTTT,CSARASGELFF
TRBJ2-7,NA,TRBV28,NA,TGTGCCAGCGGCCCCGCAATGCAGGGCCGTGGGTACGAGCAGTACTTC,CASGPAMQGRGYEQYF
TRBJ1-2,NA,TRBV18,TRBD1,TGTGCCAGCTCACTACAGGGGGCGCGTGGCTACACCTTC,CASSLQGARGYTF
TRBJ2-1,NA,TRBV28,TRBD2,TGTGCCAGCAGTTTAGGTAGCGGGAACTCCAATGAGCAGTTCTTC,CASSLGSGNSNEQFF
TRBJ2-7,many,TRBV4-2,NA,TGTGCCAGCAGCCAAGAATTCAGCGGGCCCTTCTACGAGCAGTACTTC,CASSQEFSGPFYEQYF
TRBJ2-2,NA,TRBV2,NA,TGTGCCAGCAGGCCCCGCAGAAACACCGGGGAGCTGTTTTTT,CASRPRRNTGELFF